This T cell receptor beta chain derives from a study of T cell responses to AZD1222 COVID-19 vaccine. TCRdb's copy holds only in-frame clones and misses some; the assay was immunoSEQ multiplex PCR. The profile shows around 96,000 clones, more than 70% of them singletons. Study results and caveats: Spike regions recognized by vaccine-associated CD4 TCRs spanned the protein, led by 160-218 and 743-854. The donor cohort was predominantly white British with a female majority, and clonal diversity may have been underestimated.

Germline V gene data show CDR1 as KGHSH and CDR2 as LQKENI. Germline trimming cut 3 bases from V and 5 bases from J; bases unmatched to any gene: 1. This CDR3 is built from 14 residues. Notes on this clone: Its cognate antigen is unknown.

V and J are TRBV18 and TRBJ1-6; TRBD1 agrees at 7 bases. The sequence derives from an adult in good health. This specimen consisted of peripheral blood, obtained on day 0 of AZD1222 vaccination. CDR3 sequence: CASSPTGNNSPLHF. The CDR3 DNA follows: TGTGCCAGCTCACCGACAGGGAATAATTCACCCCTCCACTTT.